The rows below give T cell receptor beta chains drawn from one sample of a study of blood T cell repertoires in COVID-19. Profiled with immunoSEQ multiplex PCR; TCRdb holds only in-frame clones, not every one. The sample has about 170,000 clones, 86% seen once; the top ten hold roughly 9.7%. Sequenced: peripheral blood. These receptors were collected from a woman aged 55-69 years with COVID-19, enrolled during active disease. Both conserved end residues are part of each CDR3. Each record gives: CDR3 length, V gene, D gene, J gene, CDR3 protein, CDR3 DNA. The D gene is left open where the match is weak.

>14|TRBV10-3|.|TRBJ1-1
CAISEWGGNTEAFF
TGTGCCATCAGTGAGTGGGGCGGGAACACTGAAGCTTTCTTT
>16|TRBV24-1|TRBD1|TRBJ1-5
CATSDPGQGVNQPQHF
TGTGCCACCAGTGACCCTGGACAGGGGGTGAATCAGCCCCAGCATTTT
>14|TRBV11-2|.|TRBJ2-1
CASSLAAVRDEQFF
TGTGCCAGCAGCTTAGCAGCGGTGAGGGATGAGCAGTTCTTC
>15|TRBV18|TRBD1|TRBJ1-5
CASSRDRVGNQPQHF
TGTGCCAGCTCCCGGGACAGGGTTGGCAATCAGCCCCAGCATTTT
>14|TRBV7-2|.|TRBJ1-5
CASSQVDSNQPQHF
TGTGCCAGCAGCCAGGTGGATAGCAATCAGCCCCAGCATTTT
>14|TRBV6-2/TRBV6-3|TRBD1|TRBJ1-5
CASSRTGDHRPQHF
TGTGCCAGCAGTAGGACAGGGGACCATCGGCCCCAGCATTTT
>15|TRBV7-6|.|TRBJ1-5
CASSPSDRGNQPQHF
TGTGCCAGCAGCCCCTCGGACAGAGGTAATCAGCCCCAGCATTTT
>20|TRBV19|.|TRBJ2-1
CASSIVGTDMWRGTYNEQFF
TGTGCCAGTAGTATAGTGGGTACGGATATGTGGCGGGGTACTTACAATGAGCAGTTCTTC
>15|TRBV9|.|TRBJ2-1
CASSVRTGTYNEQFF
TGTGCCAGCAGCGTCAGAACGGGGACCTACAATGAGCAGTTCTTC
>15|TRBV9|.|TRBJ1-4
CASSGPGEKGEKLFF
TGTGCCAGCAGCGGGCCGGGAGAGAAGGGTGAAAAACTGTTTTTT